This T cell receptor beta chain was observed in a study of blood T cell repertoires in COVID-19. The table came from immunoSEQ multiplex PCR; TCRdb's copy has only in-frame clones and leaves some out. Seen here are tens of thousands of clones, around 90% observed once, and the top ten hold about 5%. This CDR3 has 14 residues. V gave up 5 bases and J gave up 0 bases, with 11 bases separating them. CDR1 is MNHEY, CDR2 SVGAGI, per germline. The V and J genes are TRBV6-5 and TRBJ2-7, with no clear D. The receptor was isolated from a man aged 50-59 years with acute or convalescent COVID-19. The sequenced sample was peripheral blood. The CDR3 loop reads CASSRVARSYEQYF. DNA of the CDR3: TGTGCCAGCAGTCGGGTCGCCCGCTCCTACGAGCAGTACTTC.